This T cell receptor (beta chain) stems from a study of blood T cell repertoires in COVID-19. Study details: Sites in the United States, Italy and Spain provided acute and convalescent COVID-19 samples. T cells, B-cell-depleted T cells, or PBMCs supplied cDNA or gDNA.

Trimming shortened V by 6 bases and J by 2 bases, and 10 bases separated the two germline ends. CDR3 length: 13 residues. In the original processing: Reference gene primer amplification in the assay estimated nucleated cell counts. The data were produced by immunoSEQ multiplex PCR, yet TCRdb's version contains in-frame clones alone and is incomplete. V and J calls and clone size are copied from that table; D and trimming were computed from the DNA. The table has about 330,000 clones, more than 70% seen once. Material for sequencing was peripheral blood. The origin of this receptor is a young man who had recovered from COVID-19. This rearrangement joins TRBV12-3 or TRBV12-4 to TRBJ1-1, with TRBD1 as a possible D gene (5 bases). This CDR3 is CASRETVNTEAFF. CDR3 coding DNA: TGTGCCAGCAGGGAGACAGTAAACACTGAAGCTTTCTTT.